This TCR beta chain is from a study of T cells in localized non-small cell lung cancer. Study results and caveats: The study found T cell clonality highest in uninvolved adjacent lung, above tumor. Detection in adjacent lung was observed for a median around 50 of the top 100 tumor clones.

The CDR3 has 16 amino acids. Germline CDR1 is SEHNR and CDR2 is FQNEAQ (reference sequence). V lost 4 bases and J 0 bases, leaving 15 bases between the germline ends. Here immunoSEQ multiplex PCR was the method, and the copy in TCRdb shows in-frame clones only, minus some. The sample includes about 54,000 clones, roughly four fifths of them seen just once. Only a few counts were recorded for this clone. Antigen unknown. V gene TRBV7-9 combines with J gene TRBJ1-1; D ambiguous. This sequence originates from a female donor of 60 years or more with stage II squamous cell lung carcinoma. Sequencing used peripheral blood, obtained before any cancer treatment. CDR3 residues: CASSSDPGRMNTEAFF. Written as DNA, the CDR3 is TGTGCCAGCAGCTCCGACCCCGGACGGATGAACACTGAAGCTTTCTTT.